The entry that follows covers one T cell receptor (beta chain) sequence. Its target is not known. The CDR3 does not close with the conserved phenylalanine or tryptophan, likely indicating a read error. The CDR3 length is 15 residues. Between the trimmed V and J ends, which lost 4 bases and 3 bases, there was a span of 12 bases. A TCRbeta library incorporating unique molecular identifiers was prepared. TCRdb passed the PCR reads through MiXCR, listing each CDR3 protein once. In the table there are approximately 190,000 distinct CDR3 sequences, approximately 8.4% of which are singletons. The entry originates in a study of T-cell reconstitution after alpha-beta-depleted transplantation in children. The study, taken as a whole, reports: From newly produced T cells came most of the T-cell counts and diversity one year after transplant. Some patients' high day-60 TCRbeta diversity was traced to surviving recipient T cells and thymic progenitors.

This specimen was PBMCs, mostly from graft donor cells, taken 360 days after TCRalphabeta/CD19-depleted stem cell transplant. This receptor was identified in a male patient aged 2-9 years who had a stem cell transplant for acute myeloid leukemia, so the T cells may come from the graft donor. The chain carries TRBV12-3 or TRBV12-4 and TRBJ1-4, with D possibly matching TRBD1 (6 bases). The CDR3 sequence: CASSSTGMANEKLFC. The CDR3 DNA sequence: TGTGCCAGCAGTTCCACAGGGATGGCTAATGAAAAACTGTTTTGT.